Each of the 20 T cell receptor beta chains below was sequenced from the same sample in a study of early T cells in non-severe SARS-CoV-2 infection. TCRdb re-derived calls from the 5' RACE reads in MiXCR, one entry per CDR3 protein. Of 50,000 to 75,000 distinct CDR3 sequences listed, roughly 9% are singletons. The specimen comprised whole blood, sampled at baseline. These receptors were obtained from an adult who was a healthcare worker with PCR-confirmed SARS-CoV-2 infection or an uninfected control (not recorded which).

This clonotype was detected ten times or more. V gene TRBV6-2 or TRBV6-3 combines with J gene TRBJ2-7; 9 bases map to TRBD1. Trimming at V came to 0 bases and at J to 4 bases, leaving 4 bases not matched to a gene. Germline V gene data show CDR1 as MNHEY and CDR2 as SVGEGT. CDR3 length equals 15 residues. The CDR3 nucleotides are TGTGCCAGCAGTTACTCCGGGACAGGGAGGTACGAGCAGTACTTC. Translating gives CASSYSGTGRYEQYF.

This clonotype showed up just a few times. J is TRBJ1-2 and V is TRBV27, with 7 bases lining up with TRBD1. Germline-derived CDR1 and CDR2 are MNHEY and SMNVEV (reference sequence). J was trimmed by 2 bases and V by 2 bases; bases with no gene match: 2. The CDR3 has 14 amino acids. CDR3 bases: TGTGCCAGCAGTTTAATACAGGGGAACTATGGCTACACCTTC. Translating it yields CASSLIQGNYGYTF.

The CDR3 DNA is TGTGCCAGCCCTGGGGGTACTAGCGGGACTCACGAGCAGTACTTC. It encodes CASPGGTSGTHEQYF. This sequence joins TRBV27 and TRBJ2-7; 10 bases line up with TRBD2. This CDR3 contains 15 residues. Germline V gives CDR1 MNHEY, CDR2 SMNVEV (reference sequence). Losses at the gene ends were 8 bases for V and 5 bases for J; bases not matched to a gene: 12.

This clonotype was counted at least ten times. The rearrangement joins TRBV20-1 to TRBJ2-2; D gene uncertain. Per germline, CDR1 DFQATT and CDR2 SNEGSKA (reference sequence). The CDR3 is 13 residues long. The V end lost 6 bases, the J end lost 0 bases, and 8 bases lay between the germline ends. The DNA of the CDR3 is TGCAGTGCGCCTACCCCGAACACCGGGGAGCTGTTTTTT. The encoded protein is CSAPTPNTGELFF.

The CDR3 sequence is CSVGKYGVADTQYF. In DNA form, the CDR3 reads TGCAGCGTTGGAAAGTATGGAGTGGCAGATACGCAGTATTTT. The chain links TRBV29-1 to TRBJ2-3; D unclear. The V gene lost 4 bases and the J gene lost 4 bases, with 15 bases spanning the gap. This CDR3 region has 14 residues. Looked up from germline, CDR1 is SQVTM and CDR2 is ANQGSEA.

This clonotype was picked up many times. The chain combines TRBV7-2 with TRBJ1-2; the D is unclear. In germline, CDR1 is SGHTA, CDR2 FQGNSA. Trimming removed 1 base at V and 3 bases at J, with 6 bases between. The CDR3 is 13 amino acids. In DNA form, the CDR3 reads TGTGCCAGCAGCTTAGACTGGGACTATGGCTACACCTTC. Amino acids: CASSLDWDYGYTF.

The V and J genes are TRBV21-1 and TRBJ2-1. TRBV21-1 corresponds to a pseudogene. This CDR3 is 15 amino acids long. The CDR3 here is CASSKVAEKYNEQFF. The CDR3 bases are TGTGCCAGCAGCAAAGTGGCGGAGAAGTACAATGAGCAGTTCTTC.

This clonotype was recorded a few times. The chain carries TRBV5-1 and TRBJ1-4; no clear D gene. The germline gives CDR1 SGHRS, CDR2 YFSETQ. There are 15 residues in the CDR3. The V and J ends lost 0 bases and 4 bases respectively, with 10 bases between them. CDR3 in amino acids: CASSLAGQLNEKLFF. Here the CDR3 DNA reads TGCGCCAGCAGCTTGGCCGGGCAGCTTAATGAAAAACTGTTTTTT.

Ten or more counts support this clonotype. V and J are TRBV2 and TRBJ1-2; D is possibly TRBD1 (5 bases). V lost 5 bases, J lost 7 bases, and 14 bases lay in between. In germline, CDR1 is SNHLY, CDR2 FYNNEI. The CDR3 runs 13 residues. The CDR3, as DNA: TGTGCCAGCAGTCTCGCGGGTGGGGCTGGCTACACCTTC. Translated: CASSLAGGAGYTF.

This clonotype was detected a few times. This chain links TRBV2 with TRBJ2-3; 9 bases fit TRBD1. The V gene's germline CDR1 is SNHLY and CDR2 FYNNEI. With 8 bases clipped from V and 6 bases from J, the junction kept 3 bases outside the gene matches. This CDR3 region has 12 residues. The CDR3 is CASGDRGDTQYF. The CDR3 bases are TGTGCCAGCGGAGACAGGGGGGATACGCAGTATTTT. Using reference TRBV2 and TRBJ2-3 for the parts outside the CDR3, the full variable domain is EPEVTQTPSHQVTQMGQEVILRCVPISNHLYFYWYRQILGQKVEFLVSFYNNEISEKSEIFDDQFSVERPDGSNFTLKIRSTKLEDSAMYFCASGDRGDTQYFGPGTRLTVL.

This clonotype was recorded many times. The chain carries TRBV6-9 and TRBJ1-2; 9 bases are a match to TRBD1. Unmatched junction bases numbered 14, after V lost 4 bases and J lost 8 bases. The germline gives CDR1 MNHGY, CDR2 SVAAGI. The CDR3 extends over 16 amino acids. The CDR3 protein is CASSSTVRDRACGYTF. CDR3 DNA: TGTGCCAGCAGTTCTACTGTCCGGGACAGGGCCTGCGGCTACACCTTC.

The chain uses TRBV20-1 and TRBJ1-2; TRBD1 is a possible D gene (5 bases). Germline V gene lookup returns CDR1 DFQATT and CDR2 SNEGSKA (reference sequence). The CDR3 totals 13 residues. V shed 7 bases and J shed 3 bases, with 15 bases lying between them. The CDR3 loop reads CSGQGSSYYGYTF. CDR3 DNA: TGCAGTGGCCAGGGTTCCTCATACTATGGCTACACCTTC.

J is TRBJ2-3 and V is TRBV20-1; 10 bases match TRBD2. The J segment lost 2 bases and the V segment lost 3 bases, leaving 5 bases of the junction unmatched. The germline V gene has CDR1 DFQATT and CDR2 SNEGSKA (reference sequence). The CDR3 length is 15 residues. CDR3 protein: CSARRTSGSTDTQYF. CDR3 bases: TGCAGTGCTAGGCGGACTAGCGGATCCACAGATACGCAGTATTTT.

This clonotype was counted many times. The chain links TRBV9 to TRBJ2-2; TRBD1 matches 8 bases. The CDR3 extends over 16 amino acids. Germline CDR1 and CDR2: SGDLS and YYNGEE. V was pared by 5 bases and J by 6 bases, with 12 bases of the junction left unmatched. The CDR3 protein is CASSRQGPLVAGELFF. Here the CDR3 DNA reads TGTGCCAGCAGTCGACAGGGGCCGCTCGTGGCCGGGGAGCTGTTTTTT.

This clonotype was observed at least ten times. The chain links TRBV11-2 to TRBJ1-1; D remains unclear. The CDR3 covers 15 residues. V was clipped by 1 base and J by 7 bases, with 16 bases between them. From germline, CDR1 is SGHAT and CDR2 FQNNGV. CDR3 region: CASSLGSGVGNEAFF. The CDR3 nucleotides are TGTGCCAGCAGCTTAGGGTCCGGCGTTGGAAATGAAGCTTTCTTT.

This clonotype showed up many times. The CDR3 nucleotides read TGTGCCAGCAGCACCTGGACAGGGGGCATTTCACCCCTCCACTTT. It yields the protein CASSTWTGGISPLHF. The chain combines TRBV7-9 with TRBJ1-6, with 11 bases that match TRBD1. The CDR3 length is 15 residues. The trim removed 5 bases at V and 9 bases at J, leaving 6 bases unmatched. The V gene's germline CDR1 is SEHNR and CDR2 FQNEAQ (reference sequence).

A remark on this clonotype: The junction differs from germline at one of its ends, possibly a read error. V and J are TRBV9 and TRBJ2-2; the D is unclear. CDR1 and CDR2 (germline): SGDLS, YYNGEE. This CDR3 is 14 amino acids long. In nucleotides, the CDR3 is TGTGACAGCTCCATAGATGATAACACCGGGGAGCTGTTTTTT. This gives the protein CDSSIDDNTGELFF.

This chain uses TRBV12-3 or TRBV12-4 with TRBJ2-6; D perhaps matches TRBD1 (6 bases). V was trimmed by 3 bases and J by 4 bases, leaving 13 bases between them. This CDR3 contains 16 residues. The CDR3 region has the DNA TGTGCCAGCAGTTTTGGGCAGGGGTACGGGGCCAACGTCCTGACTTTC. This gives the protein CASSFGQGYGANVLTF.

This clonotype was detected ten times or more. This chain uses TRBV12-5 with TRBJ1-1; maybe TRBD1 (5 bases). There are 16 residues in the CDR3. V was shortened by 0 bases and J by 0 bases, with 11 bases between the two germline ends. Germline V gene lookup returns CDR1 LGHNT and CDR2 FRNRAP. CDR3 coding DNA: TGTGCTAGTGGTTTGGTAATGGGGGAAATGAACACTGAAGCTTTCTTT. Its protein is CASGLVMGEMNTEAFF.

This clonotype was found many times. V gene TRBV7-3 combines with J gene TRBJ2-5, with D possibly TRBD2 on 5 matching bases. Deletions cut 5 bases from V and 5 bases from J, with 15 bases between. Germline values: CDR1 SGHTA, CDR2 FQGTGA. CDR3 length: 14 amino acids. CDR3 protein: CASSPSPGFETQYF. CDR3 bases: TGTGCCAGCAGCCCAAGTCCGGGGTTTGAGACCCAGTACTTC.